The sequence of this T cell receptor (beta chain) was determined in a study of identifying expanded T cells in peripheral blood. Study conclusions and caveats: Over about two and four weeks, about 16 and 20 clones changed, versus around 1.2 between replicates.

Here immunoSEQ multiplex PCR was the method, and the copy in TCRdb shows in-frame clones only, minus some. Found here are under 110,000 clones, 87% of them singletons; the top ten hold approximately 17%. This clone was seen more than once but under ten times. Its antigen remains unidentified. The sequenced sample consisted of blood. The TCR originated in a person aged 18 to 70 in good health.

The CDR3 nucleotides are TGCGCCAGCAGCCTTCAGGTCCAAGAGACCCAGTACTTC. This translates into CASSLQVQETQYF. The chain links TRBV5-1 to TRBJ2-5; the D is unclear. Germline-derived CDR1 and CDR2 are SGHRS and YFSETQ. Trimming removed 4 bases at V and 1 base at J, with 8 bases between. The CDR3 loop spans 13 amino acids.